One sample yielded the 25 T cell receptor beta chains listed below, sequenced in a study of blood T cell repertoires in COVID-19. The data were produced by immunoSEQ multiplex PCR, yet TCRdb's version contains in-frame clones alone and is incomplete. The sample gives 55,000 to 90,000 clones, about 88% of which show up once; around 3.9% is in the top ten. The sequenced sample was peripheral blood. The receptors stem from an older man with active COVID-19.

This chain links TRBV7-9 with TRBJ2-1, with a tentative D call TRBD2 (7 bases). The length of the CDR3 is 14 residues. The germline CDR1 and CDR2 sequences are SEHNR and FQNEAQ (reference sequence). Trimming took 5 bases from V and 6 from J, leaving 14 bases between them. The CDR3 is CASSPGLGGNEQFF. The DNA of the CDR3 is TGTGCCAGCAGCCCCGGACTAGGGGGCAATGAGCAGTTCTTC.

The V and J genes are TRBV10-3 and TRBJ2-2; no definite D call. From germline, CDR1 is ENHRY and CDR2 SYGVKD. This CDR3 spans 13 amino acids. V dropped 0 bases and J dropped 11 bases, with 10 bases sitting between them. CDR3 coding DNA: TGTGCCATCAGTGAGTCTTTGGGCCGCGAGCTGTTTTTT. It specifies CAISESLGRELFF.

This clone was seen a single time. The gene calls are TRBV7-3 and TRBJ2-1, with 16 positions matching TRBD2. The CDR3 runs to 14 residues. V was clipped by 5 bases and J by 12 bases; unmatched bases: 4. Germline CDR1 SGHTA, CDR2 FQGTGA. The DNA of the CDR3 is TGTGCCAGCAGCCCGGGACTAGCGGGAGGGGGGCAGTTCTTC. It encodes CASSPGLAGGGQFF.

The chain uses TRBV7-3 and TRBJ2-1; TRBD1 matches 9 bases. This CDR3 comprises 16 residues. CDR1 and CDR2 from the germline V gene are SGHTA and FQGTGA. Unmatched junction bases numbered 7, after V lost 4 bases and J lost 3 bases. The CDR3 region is CASSYPTGQGYNEQFF. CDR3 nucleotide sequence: TGTGCCAGCAGCTACCCAACGGGACAGGGCTACAATGAGCAGTTCTTC.

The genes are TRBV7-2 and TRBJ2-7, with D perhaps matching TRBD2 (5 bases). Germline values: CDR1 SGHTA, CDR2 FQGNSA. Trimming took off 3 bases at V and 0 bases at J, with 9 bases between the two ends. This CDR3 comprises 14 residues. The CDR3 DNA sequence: TGTGCCAGCAGCTTCCAGCGGAGCTCCTACGAGCAGTACTTC. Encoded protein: CASSFQRSSYEQYF.

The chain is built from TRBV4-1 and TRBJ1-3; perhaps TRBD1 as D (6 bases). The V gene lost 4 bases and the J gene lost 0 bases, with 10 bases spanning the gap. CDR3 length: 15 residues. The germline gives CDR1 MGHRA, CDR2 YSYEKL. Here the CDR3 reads CASSRRQVSGNTIYF. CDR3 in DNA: TGCGCCAGCAGCCGGCGACAGGTCTCTGGAAACACCATATATTTT.

CDR3 nucleotide sequence: TGTGCCTGGAGTCCCCCGGGACAGCAATTCTCTGGAAACACCATATATTTT. This encodes CAWSPPGQQFSGNTIYF. The rearrangement joins TRBV30 to TRBJ1-3; 7 nucleotides match TRBD1. This CDR3 contains 17 residues. V was clipped by 2 bases and J by 0 bases; unmatched bases: 10. The germline V gene encodes CDR1 GTSNPN and CDR2 SVGIG (reference sequence). Complete variable domain (other parts from reference TRBV30 and TRBJ1-3): SQTIHQWPATLVQPVGSPLSLECTVEGTSNPNLYWYRQAAGRGLQLLFYSVGIGQISSEVPQNLSASRPQDRQFILSSKKLLLSDSGFYLCAWSPPGQQFSGNTIYFGEGSWLTVV.

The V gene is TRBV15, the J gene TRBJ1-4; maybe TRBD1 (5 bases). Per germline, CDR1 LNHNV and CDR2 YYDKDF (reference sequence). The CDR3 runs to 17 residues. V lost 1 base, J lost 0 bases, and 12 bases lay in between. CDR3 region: CATSRGLETATNEKLFF. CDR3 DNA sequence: TGTGCCACCAGCAGAGGCCTCGAGACAGCAACTAATGAAAAACTGTTTTTT.

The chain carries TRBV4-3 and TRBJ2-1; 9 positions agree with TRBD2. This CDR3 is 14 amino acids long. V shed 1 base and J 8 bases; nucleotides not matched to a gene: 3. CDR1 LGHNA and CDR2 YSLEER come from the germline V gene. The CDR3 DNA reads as TGCGCCAGCAGCCAAGGGACTAGCGTCGATGAGCAGTTCTTC. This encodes CASSQGTSVDEQFF.

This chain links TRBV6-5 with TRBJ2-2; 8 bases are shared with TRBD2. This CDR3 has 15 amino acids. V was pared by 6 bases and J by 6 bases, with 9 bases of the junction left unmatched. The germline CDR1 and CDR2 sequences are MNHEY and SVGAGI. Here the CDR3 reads CASSPGSGSSGELFF. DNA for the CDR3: TGTGCCAGCAGCCCCGGGAGCGGGAGTTCCGGGGAGCTGTTTTTT.

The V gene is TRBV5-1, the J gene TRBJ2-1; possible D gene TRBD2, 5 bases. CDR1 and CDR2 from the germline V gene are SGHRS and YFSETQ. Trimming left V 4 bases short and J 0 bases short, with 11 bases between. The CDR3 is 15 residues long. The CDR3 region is CASSARAGSYNEQFF. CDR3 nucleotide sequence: TGCGCCAGCAGCGCCCGGGCGGGCTCCTACAATGAGCAGTTCTTC. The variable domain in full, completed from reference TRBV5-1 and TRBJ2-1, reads KAGVTQTPRYLIKTRGQQVTLSCSPISGHRSVSWYQQTPGQGLQFLFEYFSETQRNKGNFPGRFSGRQFSNSRSEMNVSTLELGDSALYLCASSARAGSYNEQFFGPGTRLTVL.

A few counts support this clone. CDR3 in DNA: TGCGCCAGCAGCTTCCGACAGGGAGATAATTCACCCCTCCACTTT. It translates to CASSFRQGDNSPLHF. V is TRBV4-1 and J is TRBJ1-6, with 7 bases aligning to TRBD1. This CDR3 comprises 15 residues. The ends lost 5 bases at V and 5 bases at J; junction bases unmatched: 6. Looked up from germline, CDR1 is MGHRA and CDR2 is YSYEKL.

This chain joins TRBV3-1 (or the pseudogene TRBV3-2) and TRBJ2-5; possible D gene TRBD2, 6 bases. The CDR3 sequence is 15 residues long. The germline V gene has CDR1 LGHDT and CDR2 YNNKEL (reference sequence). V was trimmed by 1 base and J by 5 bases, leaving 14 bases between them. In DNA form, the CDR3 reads TGTGCCAGCAGCCAAGTTGGGAGGCCTGGGGAGACCCAGTACTTC. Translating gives CASSQVGRPGETQYF.

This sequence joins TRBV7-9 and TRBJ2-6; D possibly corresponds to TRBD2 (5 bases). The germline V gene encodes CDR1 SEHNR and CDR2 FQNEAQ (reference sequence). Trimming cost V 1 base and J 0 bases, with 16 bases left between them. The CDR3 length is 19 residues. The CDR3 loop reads CASSLDPGRRTSGANVLTF. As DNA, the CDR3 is TGTGCCAGCAGCTTAGACCCGGGCAGGAGGACCTCTGGGGCCAACGTCCTGACTTTC.

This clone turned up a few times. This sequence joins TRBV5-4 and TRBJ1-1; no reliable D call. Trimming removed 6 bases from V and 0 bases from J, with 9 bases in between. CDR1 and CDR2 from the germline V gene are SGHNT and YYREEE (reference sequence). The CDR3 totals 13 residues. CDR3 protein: CASNRGMNTEAFF. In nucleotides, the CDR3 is TGTGCCAGCAACCGAGGGATGAACACTGAAGCTTTCTTT.

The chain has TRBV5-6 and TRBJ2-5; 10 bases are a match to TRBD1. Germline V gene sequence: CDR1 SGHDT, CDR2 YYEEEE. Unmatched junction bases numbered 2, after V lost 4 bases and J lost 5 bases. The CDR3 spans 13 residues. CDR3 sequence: CASSRTGGETQYF. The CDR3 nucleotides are TGTGCCAGCAGCCGGACAGGGGGGGAGACCCAGTACTTC.

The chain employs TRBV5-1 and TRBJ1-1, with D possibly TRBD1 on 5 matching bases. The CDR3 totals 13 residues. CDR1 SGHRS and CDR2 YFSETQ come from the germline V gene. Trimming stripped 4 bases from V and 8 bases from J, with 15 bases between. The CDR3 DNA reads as TGCGCCAGCAGCCCCCCTACGGGGGGGGAAGCTTTCTTT. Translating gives CASSPPTGGEAFF. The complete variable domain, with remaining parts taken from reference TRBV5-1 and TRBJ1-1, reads KAGVTQTPRYLIKTRGQQVTLSCSPISGHRSVSWYQQTPGQGLQFLFEYFSETQRNKGNFPGRFSGRQFSNSRSEMNVSTLELGDSALYLCASSPPTGGEAFFGQGTRLTVV.

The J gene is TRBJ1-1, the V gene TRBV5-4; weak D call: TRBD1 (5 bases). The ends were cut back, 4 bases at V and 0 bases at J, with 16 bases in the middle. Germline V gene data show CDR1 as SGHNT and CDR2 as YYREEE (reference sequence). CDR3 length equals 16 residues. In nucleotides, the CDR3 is TGTGCCAGCAGCCCCCCCGCCGGGGGGATGAACACTGAAGCTTTCTTT. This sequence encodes CASSPPAGGMNTEAFF.

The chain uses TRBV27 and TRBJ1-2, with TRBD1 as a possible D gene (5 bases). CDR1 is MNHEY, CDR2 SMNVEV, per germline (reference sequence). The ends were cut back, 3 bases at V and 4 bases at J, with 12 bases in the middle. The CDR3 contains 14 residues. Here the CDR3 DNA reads TGTGCCAGCAGTTTCAACAGGTACGGCTATGGCTACACCTTC. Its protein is CASSFNRYGYGYTF.

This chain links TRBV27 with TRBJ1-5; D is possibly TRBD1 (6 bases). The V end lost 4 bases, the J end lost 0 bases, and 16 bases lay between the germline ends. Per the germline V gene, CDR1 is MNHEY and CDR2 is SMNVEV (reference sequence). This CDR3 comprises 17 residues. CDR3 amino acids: CASSSSRGGRSNQPQHF. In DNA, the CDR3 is TGTGCCAGCAGTTCATCCCGAGGGGGACGTAGCAATCAGCCCCAGCATTTT.

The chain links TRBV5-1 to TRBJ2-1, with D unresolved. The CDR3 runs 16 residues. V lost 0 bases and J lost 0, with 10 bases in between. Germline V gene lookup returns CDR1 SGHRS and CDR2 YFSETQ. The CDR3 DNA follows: TGCGCCAGCAGCTTGGGTGGCATAAGCTCCTACAATGAGCAGTTCTTC. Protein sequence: CASSLGGISSYNEQFF.

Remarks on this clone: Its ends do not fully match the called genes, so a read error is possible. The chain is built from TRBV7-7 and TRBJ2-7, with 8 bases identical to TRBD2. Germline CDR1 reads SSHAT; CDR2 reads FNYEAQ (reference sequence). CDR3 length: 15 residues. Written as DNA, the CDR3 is TGTGCTAGCAGCTTAGGTAGCGGGGCCTCCTACGAGCAGTACTTC. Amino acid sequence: CASSLGSGASYEQYF.

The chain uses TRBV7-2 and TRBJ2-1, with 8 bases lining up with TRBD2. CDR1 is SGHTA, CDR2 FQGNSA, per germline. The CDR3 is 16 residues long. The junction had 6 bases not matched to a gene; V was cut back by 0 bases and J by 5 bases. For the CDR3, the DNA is TGTGCCAGCAGCTTAGCCAGCGGGAGAACTGACAATGAGCAGTTCTTC. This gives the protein CASSLASGRTDNEQFF. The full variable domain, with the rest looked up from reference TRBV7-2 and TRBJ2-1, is GAGVSQSPSNKVTEKGKDVELRCDPISGHTALYWYRQSLGQGLEFLIYFQGNSAPDKSGLPSDRFSAERTGGSVSTLTIQRTQQEDSAVYLCASSLASGRTDNEQFFGPGTRLTVL.

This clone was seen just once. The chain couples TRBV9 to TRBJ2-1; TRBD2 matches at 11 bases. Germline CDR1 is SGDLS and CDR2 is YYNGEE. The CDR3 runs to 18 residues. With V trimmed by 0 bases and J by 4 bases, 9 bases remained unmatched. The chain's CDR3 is CASSVGGSGRAGYNEQFF. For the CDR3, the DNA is TGTGCCAGCAGCGTAGGGGGTAGCGGGAGGGCCGGGTACAATGAGCAGTTCTTC.

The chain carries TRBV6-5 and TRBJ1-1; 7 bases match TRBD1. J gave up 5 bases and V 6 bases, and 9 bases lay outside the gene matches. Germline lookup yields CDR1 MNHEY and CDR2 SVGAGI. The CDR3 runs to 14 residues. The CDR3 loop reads CASSPPTGRTEAFF. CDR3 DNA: TGTGCCAGCAGCCCACCGACAGGGCGGACTGAAGCTTTCTTT.